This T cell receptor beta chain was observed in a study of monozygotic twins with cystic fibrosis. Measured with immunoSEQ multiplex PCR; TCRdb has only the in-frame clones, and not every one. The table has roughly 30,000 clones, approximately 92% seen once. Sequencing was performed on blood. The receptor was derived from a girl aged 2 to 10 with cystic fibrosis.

CDR3 bases: TGTGCCTGGAGTGTCTATTCCCCTTTGAACGTGGGGCCCTACAATGAGCAGTTCTTC. Protein: CAWSVYSPLNVGPYNEQFF. This rearrangement joins TRBV30 to TRBJ2-1; D possibly corresponds to TRBD1 (5 bases). Trimming shortened V by 0 bases and J by 2 bases, and 23 bases separated the two germline ends. The CDR3 extends over 19 amino acids. Germline-derived CDR1 and CDR2 are GTSNPN and SVGIG (reference sequence).